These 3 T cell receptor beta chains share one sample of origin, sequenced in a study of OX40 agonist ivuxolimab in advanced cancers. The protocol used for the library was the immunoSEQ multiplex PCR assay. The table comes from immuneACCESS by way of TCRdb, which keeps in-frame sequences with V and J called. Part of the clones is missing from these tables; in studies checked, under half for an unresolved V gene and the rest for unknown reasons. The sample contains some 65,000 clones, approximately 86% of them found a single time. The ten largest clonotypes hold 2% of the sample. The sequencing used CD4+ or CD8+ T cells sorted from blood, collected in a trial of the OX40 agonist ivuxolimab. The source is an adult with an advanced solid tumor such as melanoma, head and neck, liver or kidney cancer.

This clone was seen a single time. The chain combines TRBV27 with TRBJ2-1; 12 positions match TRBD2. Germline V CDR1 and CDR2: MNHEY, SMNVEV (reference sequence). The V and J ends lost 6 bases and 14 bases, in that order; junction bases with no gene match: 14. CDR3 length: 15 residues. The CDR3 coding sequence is TGTGCCAGCAGACAGACTAGCGGGAGCCCTCGGGTCGAGTTCTTC. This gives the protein CASRQTSGSPRVEFF.

The CDR3: CASRAEPGTQYF. In nucleotides, the CDR3 is TGTGCCAGCAGGGCCGAACCGGGGACCCAGTACTTC. V gene TRBV7-2 combines with J gene TRBJ2-5, with unresolved D. Germline CDR1 and CDR2: SGHTA and FQGNSA. V lost 6 bases and J 7 bases, leaving 12 bases between the germline ends. The CDR3 sequence is 12 residues long.

CDR3 in DNA: TGTGCCACGGCGAGGGACCCTAATGAAAAACTGTTTTTT. Translated, it gives CATARDPNEKLFF. The J gene is TRBJ1-4, the V gene TRBV15, with D possibly TRBD1 on 5 matching bases. The CDR3 extends over 13 amino acids. Germline CDR1 is LNHNV and CDR2 is YYDKDF (reference sequence). V lost 9 bases and J 3 bases, leaving 11 bases between the germline ends.